The 30 T cell receptor beta chains presented below share a single source sample, sequenced in a study of cytomegalovirus exposure and HLA in healthy donors. The PCR contained 60 Vbeta and 13 Jbeta primers. TCRdb keeps only in-frame clones here, not all; method: immunoSEQ multiplex PCR. Of roughly 160,000 clones listed, 60% to 85% are singletons. The sequenced sample consisted of PBMCs. The receptors shown here come from a woman aged 45-60 years in good health and CMV-seropositive.

This clone was seen more than once but under ten times. This chain joins TRBV6-5 and TRBJ2-7; 7 positions agree with TRBD1. The germline V gene has CDR1 MNHEY and CDR2 SVGAGI. The CDR3 runs to 13 residues. The ends lost 2 bases at V and 5 bases at J; junction bases unmatched: 3. CDR3 loop: CASSYAGTDEQYF. The CDR3 DNA reads as TGTGCCAGCAGTTACGCCGGGACAGACGAGCAGTACTTC.

The chain is built from TRBV7-2 and TRBJ2-3; 8 positions match TRBD2. The junction had 11 bases not matched to a gene; V was cut back by 2 bases and J by 4 bases. CDR1 SGHTA and CDR2 FQGNSA come from the germline V gene. The CDR3 has 17 residues. CDR3 sequence reads: CASSLQTSAGGADTQYF. In DNA, the CDR3 is TGTGCCAGCAGCTTACAGACTAGCGCGGGCGGGGCAGATACGCAGTATTTT. The entire variable domain, with the rest obtained from reference TRBV7-2 and TRBJ2-3, is as follows: GAGVSQSPSNKVTEKGKDVELRCDPISGHTALYWYRQSLGQGLEFLIYFQGNSAPDKSGLPSDRFSAERTGGSVSTLTIQRTQQEDSAVYLCASSLQTSAGGADTQYFGPGTRLTVL.

V is TRBV4-3 and J is TRBJ2-7, with 7 bases fitting TRBD1. The germline gives CDR1 LGHNA, CDR2 YSLEER. The CDR3 is made up of 16 amino acids. V lost 4 bases and J lost 0; bases outside the gene matches: 9. The CDR3 DNA sequence: TGCGCCAGCAGCCGTAGCTCCGGGACAGCCTCCTACGAGCAGTACTTC. This codes for CASSRSSGTASYEQYF.

V and J are TRBV4-3 and TRBJ1-2; no clear D gene. Trimming shortened V by 4 bases and J by 2 bases, and 11 bases separated the two germline ends. This CDR3 is built from 14 residues. Germline CDR1 is LGHNA and CDR2 is YSLEER. As DNA, the CDR3 is TGCGCCAGCAGCCCAAGTAACGGGAACTATGGCTACACCTTC. Translated, it gives CASSPSNGNYGYTF.

The chain employs TRBV19 and TRBJ2-3; 10 bases agree with TRBD1. The CDR3 is 15 residues long. After removal of 8 bases from V and 1 base from J, the junction contained 6 bases not matched to a gene. Germline-derived CDR1 and CDR2 are LNHDA and SQIVND (reference sequence). The CDR3 protein is CASGAGTGGTDTQYF. Written as DNA, the CDR3 is TGTGCCAGTGGGGCCGGGACAGGGGGCACAGATACGCAGTATTTT.

As to this clone: At one end the junction does not follow the germline gene, possibly because of a read error. The V call is TRBV29-1, the J call TRBJ2-6, with 7 nucleotides matching TRBD1. The CDR3 is made up of 18 amino acids. CDR1 is SQVTM and CDR2 is ANQGSEA in the germline V gene. CDR3 coding DNA: TGCAGCGTTGAAGTTTCCAGGGGGTCCCTATCTGGGGCCAACGGCCTGACTTTC. Encoded protein: CSVEVSRGSLSGANGLTF. Together with reference TRBV29-1 and TRBJ2-6, the CDR3 gives the full variable domain: SAVISQKPSRDICQRGTSLTIQCQVDSQVTMMFWYRQQPGQSLTLIATANQGSEATYESGFVIDKFPISRPNLTFSTLTVSNMSPEDSSIYLCSVEVSRGSLSGANGLTFGAGSRLTVL.

The count of this clone is one. V and J are TRBV5-4 and TRBJ2-5, with 8 bases identical to TRBD1. Germline V gives CDR1 SGHNT, CDR2 YYREEE (reference sequence). V shed 10 bases, J shed 4 bases, and the junction held 24 bases outside the gene matches. The CDR3 has 18 amino acids. The CDR3 region is CAGTNQPPRTGFRETQYF. For the CDR3, the DNA is TGTGCCGGCACAAATCAACCCCCCCGGACAGGGTTTAGAGAGACCCAGTACTTC. Based on the CDR3 plus reference TRBV5-4 and TRBJ2-5, the full variable domain is ETGVTQSPTHLIKTRGQQVTLRCSSQSGHNTVSWYQQALGQGPQFIFQYYREEENGRGNFPPRFSGLQFPNYSSELNVNALELDDSALYLCAGTNQPPRTGFRETQYFGPGTRLLVL.

This chain links TRBV13 with TRBJ2-3; 8 bases line up with TRBD2. V was clipped by 1 base and J by 4 bases; unmatched bases: 13. Germline values: CDR1 PRHDT, CDR2 FYEKMQ (reference sequence). This CDR3 comprises 18 residues. The CDR3 loop is CASSLAIGLAGGADTQYF. The CDR3 DNA is TGTGCCAGCAGCTTAGCGATTGGTCTAGCGGGTGGGGCAGATACGCAGTATTTT.

The chain employs TRBV9 and TRBJ2-7; D unclear. The CDR3 totals 14 residues. Trimming left V 0 bases short and J 0 bases short, with 7 bases between. Germline CDR1 SGDLS, CDR2 YYNGEE. CDR3 in amino acids: CASSVEVSSYEQYF. CDR3 DNA sequence: TGTGCCAGCAGCGTAGAAGTCAGCTCCTACGAGCAGTACTTC.

With respect to this clone: Germline and junction disagree at one end, which may indicate a read error. The chain couples TRBV19 to TRBJ1-4; D is possibly TRBD1 (5 bases). CDR1 and CDR2 from the germline V gene are LNHDA and SQIVND (reference sequence). This CDR3 comprises 15 residues. The CDR3 region has the DNA TGTGCCAGTAGCGATAAATGGGGCACAGGAGGGCCAAAGGGCTTT. It yields the protein CASSDKWGTGGPKGF.

The sample holds a few counts of this clone. Sequence at one end of the junction differs from germline and may be a read error. V is TRBV7-7 and J is TRBJ2-1; 8 positions match TRBD2. The CDR3 spans 15 residues. The germline V gene encodes CDR1 SSHAT and CDR2 FNYEAQ (reference sequence). The CDR3 region is CASSPGGGSYNEQFF. In DNA, the CDR3 is TGTGCTAGCAGCCCCGGGGGGGGCTCCTACAATGAGCAGTTCTTC.

The V gene is TRBV6-5, the J gene TRBJ1-4; 9 nucleotides agree with TRBD1. Germline CDR1 MNHEY, CDR2 SVGAGI. V was clipped by 6 bases and J by 7 bases; unmatched bases: 9. The CDR3 has 15 amino acids. Written as DNA, the CDR3 is TGTGCCAGCAGCGCCTTGGGACAGGGTGGTGAAAAACTGTTTTTT. The encoded protein is CASSALGQGGEKLFF.

V is TRBV7-2 and J is TRBJ2-4, with 7 bases aligning to TRBD1. The V segment lost 5 bases and the J segment 0 bases; nucleotides outside the gene matches: 7. The CDR3 consists of 16 residues. From germline, CDR1 is SGHTA and CDR2 FQGNSA. In DNA, the CDR3 is TGTGCCAGCAGCCTAAGACAGGGCCTAGCCAAAAACATTCAGTACTTC. It encodes CASSLRQGLAKNIQYF.

The CDR3 loop reads CASSLAGQGNTYGYTF. DNA of the CDR3: TGCGCCAGCAGCTTGGCTGGGCAGGGGAATACCTATGGCTACACCTTC. The V gene is TRBV5-1, the J gene TRBJ1-2; weak D call: TRBD1 (6 bases). The CDR3 runs 16 residues. The germline gives CDR1 SGHRS, CDR2 YFSETQ. V was cut by 0 bases and J by 4 bases, with 16 bases left in between. Full variable domain (missing parts from reference TRBV5-1 and TRBJ1-2): KAGVTQTPRYLIKTRGQQVTLSCSPISGHRSVSWYQQTPGQGLQFLFEYFSETQRNKGNFPGRFSGRQFSNSRSEMNVSTLELGDSALYLCASSLAGQGNTYGYTFGSGTRLTVV.

V usage is TRBV4-3 and J usage is TRBJ1-1; TRBD1 aligns across 10 bases. The V gene end was trimmed by 1 base and the J gene end by 4 bases; junction bases not matched to a gene: 6. The germline V gene has CDR1 LGHNA and CDR2 YSLEER. CDR3 size: 16 residues. CDR3 region: CASSQGPGQGSTEAFF. In DNA, the CDR3 is TGCGCCAGCAGCCAAGGTCCGGGACAGGGGAGCACTGAAGCTTTCTTT.

The genes are TRBV19 and TRBJ2-1, with 9 positions matching TRBD2. This CDR3 comprises 15 residues. Trimming took 4 bases from V and 6 from J; bases not matched to a gene: 7. CDR1 is LNHDA, CDR2 SQIVND, per germline (reference sequence). The CDR3 region is CASSTRGGGRNEQFF. Written as DNA, the CDR3 is TGTGCCAGTAGTACCCGCGGGGGGGGGCGCAATGAGCAGTTCTTC.

The chain recombines TRBV5-4 with TRBJ2-7; TRBD2 might be the D (6 bases). Germline V gene data show CDR1 as SGHNT and CDR2 as YYREEE (reference sequence). V gave up 4 bases and J gave up 0 bases, with 11 bases separating them. The length of the CDR3 is 14 residues. Here the CDR3 reads CASSPGGFSYEQYF. The CDR3 DNA reads as TGTGCCAGCAGCCCAGGAGGGTTCTCCTACGAGCAGTACTTC. The complete variable domain, with remaining parts taken from reference TRBV5-4 and TRBJ2-7, reads ETGVTQSPTHLIKTRGQQVTLRCSSQSGHNTVSWYQQALGQGPQFIFQYYREEENGRGNFPPRFSGLQFPNYSSELNVNALELDDSALYLCASSPGGFSYEQYFGPGTRLTVT.

This clone was seen only once. This chain connects TRBV20-1 to TRBJ2-7; D unresolved. From germline, CDR1 is DFQATT and CDR2 SNEGSKA (reference sequence). V shed 1 base and J shed 6 bases, with 4 bases lying between them. The CDR3 runs 10 residues. The CDR3 region is CSARVREQYF. Here the CDR3 DNA reads TGCAGTGCTAGAGTTCGCGAGCAGTACTTC.

V gene TRBV11-2 combines with J gene TRBJ1-1, with TRBD1 as a possible D gene (5 bases). Germline V gives CDR1 SGHAT, CDR2 FQNNGV. The CDR3 has 15 residues. V lost 5 bases and J 2 bases, leaving 15 bases between the germline ends. In DNA form, the CDR3 reads TGTGCCAGCAGCCCGGTGGGGGGTACTAACACTGAAGCTTTCTTT. Its translation is CASSPVGGTNTEAFF.

The V gene is TRBV27, the J gene TRBJ2-7; TRBD2 matches at 12 bases. The ends lost 5 bases at V and 6 bases at J; junction bases unmatched: 11. The CDR3 has 16 residues. The germline gives CDR1 MNHEY, CDR2 SMNVEV (reference sequence). CDR3 sequence: CASSQDSLLAGGEQYF. CDR3 in DNA: TGTGCCAGCAGTCAGGACAGTTTACTAGCGGGAGGCGAGCAGTACTTC.

There are a few counts of this clone. V gene TRBV4-3 combines with J gene TRBJ2-6; 7 bases align to TRBD2. Germline values: CDR1 LGHNA, CDR2 YSLEER. The CDR3 spans 16 residues. J was trimmed by 2 bases and V by 0 bases; bases with no gene match: 1. For the CDR3, the DNA is TGCGCCAGCAGCCAAGATGGGGGGGCTGGGGCCAACGTCCTGACTTTC. It encodes CASSQDGGAGANVLTF.

This clone was picked up a small number of times. The chain joins TRBV5-6 to TRBJ2-3; 10 bases align to TRBD1. J was trimmed by 4 bases and V by 4 bases; bases with no gene match: 3. The CDR3 length is 14 residues. Germline CDR1 is SGHDT and CDR2 is YYEEEE. CDR3 protein: CASSRQGAADTQYF. CDR3 coding DNA: TGTGCCAGCAGCCGACAGGGGGCGGCAGATACGCAGTATTTT.

This clone was counted between two and nine times. This chain uses TRBV5-1 with TRBJ2-1; TRBD2 matches 7 bases. After removal of 3 bases from V and 4 bases from J, the junction contained 10 bases not matched to a gene. CDR1 and CDR2 from the germline V gene are SGHRS and YFSETQ. The CDR3 is made up of 16 amino acids. CDR3 nucleotide sequence: TGCGCCAGCAGCTCTATAACTAGCGCGGGTTACAATGAGCAGTTCTTC. Its translation: CASSSITSAGYNEQFF.

The count of this clone is one. The chain has TRBV6-6 and TRBJ2-1; possibly TRBD2 for D (5 bases). The CDR3 has 14 amino acids. CDR1 and CDR2 (germline): MNHNY, SVGAGI (reference sequence). V was cut by 4 bases and J by 0 bases, with 7 bases left in between. CDR3 loop: CASSLGSSYNEQFF. As DNA, the CDR3 is TGTGCCAGCAGTTTGGGGAGCTCCTACAATGAGCAGTTCTTC.

This sequence joins TRBV29-1 and TRBJ1-4; TRBD1 matches at 10 bases. Unmatched junction bases numbered 9, after V lost 7 bases and J lost 7 bases. Germline V gene sequence: CDR1 SQVTM, CDR2 ANQGSEA. The CDR3 contains 14 residues. For the CDR3, the DNA is TGCAGCGCCCAAGGGGGACAGGGGCGTGAAAAACTGTTTTTT. Translating gives CSAQGGQGREKLFF. Together with reference TRBV29-1 and TRBJ1-4, the CDR3 gives the full variable domain: SAVISQKPSRDICQRGTSLTIQCQVDSQVTMMFWYRQQPGQSLTLIATANQGSEATYESGFVIDKFPISRPNLTFSTLTVSNMSPEDSSIYLCSAQGGQGREKLFFGSGTQLSVL.

The gene calls are TRBV23-1 and TRBJ2-3; 12 bases are shared with TRBD2. TRBV23-1 has ORF status, its function being uncertain. V lost 3 bases to trimming and J lost 6 bases; unmatched junction nucleotides: 10. This CDR3 is 17 amino acids long. CDR3 residues: CASSHPRLAGAGDTQYF. CDR3 in DNA: TGCGCCAGCAGTCACCCACGACTAGCGGGGGCGGGGGATACGCAGTATTTT.

J is TRBJ1-2 and V is TRBV6-6; a weak D match, TRBD1 (6 bases). In germline, CDR1 is MNHNY, CDR2 SVGAGI (reference sequence). The CDR3 contains 15 residues. V was cut by 4 bases and J by 3 bases, with 15 bases left in between. The DNA of the CDR3 is TGTGCCAGCAGTTTTAGGGGGGAGGGGGACTATGGCTACACCTTC. It encodes CASSFRGEGDYGYTF.

The sample holds a few counts of this clone. This sequence joins TRBV9 and TRBJ2-7; 10 positions agree with TRBD2. Germline V gene lookup returns CDR1 SGDLS and CDR2 YYNGEE. With 4 bases clipped from V and 3 bases from J, the junction kept 7 bases outside the gene matches. This CDR3 is built from 15 residues. CDR3: CASSPGLAVNYEQYF. As DNA, the CDR3 is TGTGCCAGCAGCCCCGGACTAGCGGTTAACTACGAGCAGTACTTC.

This clone was detected a few times. This sequence joins TRBV28 and TRBJ2-7; no reliable D call. The CDR3 runs 14 residues. V was trimmed by 3 bases and J by 2 bases, leaving 11 bases between them. Germline-derived CDR1 and CDR2 are MDHEN and SYDVKM. Here the CDR3 DNA reads TGTGCCAGCAGTTTCCCTACTCCGGCCTACGAGCAGTACTTC. It is translated as CASSFPTPAYEQYF.

The gene calls are TRBV5-4 and TRBJ2-3; 7 positions match TRBD2. CDR3 length: 16 amino acids. Germline CDR1 and CDR2: SGHNT and YYREEE (reference sequence). The J segment lost 4 bases and the V segment lost 2 bases, leaving 10 bases of the junction unmatched. The CDR3 reads CASSFWGRAVADTQYF. Here the CDR3 DNA reads TGTGCCAGCAGCTTCTGGGGGAGGGCCGTGGCAGATACGCAGTATTTT.